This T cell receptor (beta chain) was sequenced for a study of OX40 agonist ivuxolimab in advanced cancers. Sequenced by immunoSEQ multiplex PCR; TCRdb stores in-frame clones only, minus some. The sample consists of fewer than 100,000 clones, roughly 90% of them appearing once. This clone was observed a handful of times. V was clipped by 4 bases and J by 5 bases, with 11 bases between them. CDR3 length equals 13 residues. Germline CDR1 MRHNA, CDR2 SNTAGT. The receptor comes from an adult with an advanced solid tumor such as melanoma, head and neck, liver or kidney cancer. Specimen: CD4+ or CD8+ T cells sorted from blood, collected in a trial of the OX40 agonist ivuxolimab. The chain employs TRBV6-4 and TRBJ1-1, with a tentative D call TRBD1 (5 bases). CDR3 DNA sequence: TGTGCCAGCAGTGTTGTGTGGGGGACTGAAGCTTTCTTT. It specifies CASSVVWGTEAFF.